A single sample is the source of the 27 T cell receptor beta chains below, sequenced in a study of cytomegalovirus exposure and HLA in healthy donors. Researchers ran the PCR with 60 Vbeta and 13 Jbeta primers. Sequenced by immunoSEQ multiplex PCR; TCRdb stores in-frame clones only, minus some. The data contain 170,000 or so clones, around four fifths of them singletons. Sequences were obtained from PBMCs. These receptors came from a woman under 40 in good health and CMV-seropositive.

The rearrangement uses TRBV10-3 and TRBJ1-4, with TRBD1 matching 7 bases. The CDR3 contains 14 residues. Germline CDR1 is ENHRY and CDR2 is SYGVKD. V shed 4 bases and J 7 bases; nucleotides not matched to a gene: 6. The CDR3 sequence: CAISGETGSEKLFF. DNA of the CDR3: TGTGCCATCAGTGGTGAGACAGGGTCTGAAAAACTGTTTTTT.

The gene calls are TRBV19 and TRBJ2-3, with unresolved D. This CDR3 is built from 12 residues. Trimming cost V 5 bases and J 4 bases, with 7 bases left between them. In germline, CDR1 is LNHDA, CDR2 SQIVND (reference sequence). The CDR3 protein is CASSSLADTQYF. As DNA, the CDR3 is TGTGCCAGTAGTTCGCTAGCAGATACGCAGTATTTT.

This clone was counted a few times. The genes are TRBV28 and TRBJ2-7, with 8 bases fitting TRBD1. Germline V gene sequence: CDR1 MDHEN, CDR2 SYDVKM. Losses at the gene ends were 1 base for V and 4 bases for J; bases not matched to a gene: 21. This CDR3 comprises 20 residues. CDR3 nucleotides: TGTGCCAGCAGTTTATTCATCAGGTATCAGGGGGCTAACTCCGGATACGAGCAGTACTTC. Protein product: CASSLFIRYQGANSGYEQYF.

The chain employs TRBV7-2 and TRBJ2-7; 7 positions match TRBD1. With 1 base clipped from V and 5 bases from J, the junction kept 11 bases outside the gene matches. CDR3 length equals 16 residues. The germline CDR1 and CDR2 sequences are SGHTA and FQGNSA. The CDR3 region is CASSLVGTDPVHEQYF. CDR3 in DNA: TGTGCCAGCAGCTTAGTCGGGACAGACCCGGTACACGAGCAGTACTTC. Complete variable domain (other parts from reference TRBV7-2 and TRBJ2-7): GAGVSQSPSNKVTEKGKDVELRCDPISGHTALYWYRQSLGQGLEFLIYFQGNSAPDKSGLPSDRFSAERTGGSVSTLTIQRTQQEDSAVYLCASSLVGTDPVHEQYFGPGTRLTVT.

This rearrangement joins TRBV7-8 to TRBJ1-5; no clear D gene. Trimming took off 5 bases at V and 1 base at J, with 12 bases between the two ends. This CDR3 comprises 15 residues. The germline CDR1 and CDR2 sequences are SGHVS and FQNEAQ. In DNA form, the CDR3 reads TGTGCCAGCAGCGCGATGGAGGTGAGCAATCAGCCCCAGCATTTT. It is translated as CASSAMEVSNQPQHF.

CDR3 sequence reads: CASDRGTNYGYTF. The CDR3 nucleotides are TGTGCCAGCGACAGGGGGACTAACTATGGCTACACCTTC. The chain uses TRBV18 and TRBJ1-2; TRBD1 agrees at 9 bases. CDR1 and CDR2 from the germline V gene are KGHSH and LQKENI. The CDR3 loop spans 13 amino acids. V gave up 8 bases and J gave up 0 bases; unmatched junction bases: 1.

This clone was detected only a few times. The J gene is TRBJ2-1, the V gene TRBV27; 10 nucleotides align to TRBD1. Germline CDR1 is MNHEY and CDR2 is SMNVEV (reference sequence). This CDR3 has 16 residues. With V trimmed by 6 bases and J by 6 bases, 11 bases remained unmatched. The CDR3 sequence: CASRGVGTGVSNEQFF. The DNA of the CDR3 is TGTGCCAGCAGAGGTGTTGGGACAGGGGTTAGCAATGAGCAGTTCTTC.

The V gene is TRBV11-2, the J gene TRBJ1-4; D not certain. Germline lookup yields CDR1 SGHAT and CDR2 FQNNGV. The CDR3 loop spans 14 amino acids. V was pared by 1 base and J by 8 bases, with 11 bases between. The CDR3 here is CASSLVPAGEKLFF. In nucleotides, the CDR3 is TGTGCCAGCAGCTTAGTACCCGCGGGGGAAAAACTGTTTTTT.

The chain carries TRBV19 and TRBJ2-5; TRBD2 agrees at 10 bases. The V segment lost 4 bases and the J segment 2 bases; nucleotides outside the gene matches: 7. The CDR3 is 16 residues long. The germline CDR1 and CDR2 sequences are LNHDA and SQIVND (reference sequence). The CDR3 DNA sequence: TGTGCCAGTAGTAAATGGACTAGCGGAACTCAAGAGACCCAGTACTTC. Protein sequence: CASSKWTSGTQETQYF.

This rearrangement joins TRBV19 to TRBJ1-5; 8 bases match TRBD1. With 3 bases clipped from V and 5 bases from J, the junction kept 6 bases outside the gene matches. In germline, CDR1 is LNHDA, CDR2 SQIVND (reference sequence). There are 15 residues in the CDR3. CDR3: CASSMGQGADQPQHF. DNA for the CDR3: TGTGCCAGTAGTATGGGCCAGGGGGCGGATCAGCCCCAGCATTTT.

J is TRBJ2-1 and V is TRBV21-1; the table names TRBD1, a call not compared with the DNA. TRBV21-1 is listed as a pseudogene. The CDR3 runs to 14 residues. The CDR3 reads CASRPGQRNNEQFF. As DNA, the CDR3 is TGTGCCAGCAGGCCCGGACAACGAAACAATGAGCAGTTCTTC.

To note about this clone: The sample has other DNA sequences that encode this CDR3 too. The CDR3 is CASSYLQKRGGYTF. The CDR3 nucleotides are TGTGCCAGCAGTTACCTACAAAAAAGGGGAGGCTACACCTTC. This rearrangement joins TRBV6-5 to TRBJ1-2; D is possibly TRBD1 (5 bases). The CDR3 loop spans 14 amino acids. Germline V gene sequence: CDR1 MNHEY, CDR2 SVGAGI. Trimming left V 2 bases short and J 8 bases short, with 15 bases between.

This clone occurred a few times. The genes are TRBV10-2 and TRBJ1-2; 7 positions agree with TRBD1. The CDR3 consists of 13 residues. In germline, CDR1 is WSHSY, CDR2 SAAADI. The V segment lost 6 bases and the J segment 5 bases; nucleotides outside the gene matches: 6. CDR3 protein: CASREGQIYGYTF. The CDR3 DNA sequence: TGCGCCAGCAGGGAGGGACAGATTTATGGCTACACCTTC.

The CDR3 is CATSSSGTAPFEKLFF. Written as DNA, the CDR3 is TGTGCCACCAGCAGTTCCGGGACAGCCCCATTCGAAAAACTGTTTTTT. The chain is built from TRBV15 and TRBJ1-4; TRBD1 matches 7 bases. CDR1 is LNHNV and CDR2 is YYDKDF in the germline V gene (reference sequence). This CDR3 has 16 residues. The J segment lost 8 bases and the V segment lost 3 bases, leaving 12 bases of the junction unmatched.

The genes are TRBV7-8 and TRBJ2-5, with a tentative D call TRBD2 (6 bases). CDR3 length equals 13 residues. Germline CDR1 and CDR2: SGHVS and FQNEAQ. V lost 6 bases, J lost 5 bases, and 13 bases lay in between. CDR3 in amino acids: CASSWGRWETQYF. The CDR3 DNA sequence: TGTGCCAGCAGTTGGGGGAGGTGGGAGACCCAGTACTTC.

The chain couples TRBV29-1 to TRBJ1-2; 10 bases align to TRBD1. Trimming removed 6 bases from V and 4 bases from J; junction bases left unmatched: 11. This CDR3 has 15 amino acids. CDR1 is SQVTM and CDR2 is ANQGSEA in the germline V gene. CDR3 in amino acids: CSVIPGTGVGYGYTF. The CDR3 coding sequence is TGCAGCGTAATACCCGGGACAGGGGTTGGCTATGGCTACACCTTC.

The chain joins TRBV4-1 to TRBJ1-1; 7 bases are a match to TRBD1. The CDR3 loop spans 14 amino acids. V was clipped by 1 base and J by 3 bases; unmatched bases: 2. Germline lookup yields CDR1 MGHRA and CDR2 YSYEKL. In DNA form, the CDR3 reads TGCGCCAGCAGCCAAGTCGACAGGGACACTGAAGCTTTCTTT. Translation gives CASSQVDRDTEAFF.

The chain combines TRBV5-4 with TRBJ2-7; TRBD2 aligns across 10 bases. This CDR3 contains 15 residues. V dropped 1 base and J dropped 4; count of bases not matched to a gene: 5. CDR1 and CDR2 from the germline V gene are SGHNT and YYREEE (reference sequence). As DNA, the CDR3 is TGTGCCAGCAGCTTGCAGGCTAGCGGGGGTTACGAGCAGTACTTC. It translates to CASSLQASGGYEQYF. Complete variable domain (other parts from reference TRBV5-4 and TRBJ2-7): ETGVTQSPTHLIKTRGQQVTLRCSSQSGHNTVSWYQQALGQGPQFIFQYYREEENGRGNFPPRFSGLQFPNYSSELNVNALELDDSALYLCASSLQASGGYEQYFGPGTRLTVT.

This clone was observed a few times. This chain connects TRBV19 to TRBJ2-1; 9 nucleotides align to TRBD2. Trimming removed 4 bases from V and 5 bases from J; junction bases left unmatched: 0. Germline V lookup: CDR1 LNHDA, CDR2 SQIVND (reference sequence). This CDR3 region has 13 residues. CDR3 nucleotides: TGTGCCAGTAGTACTAGCGGGGACAATGAGCAGTTCTTC. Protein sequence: CASSTSGDNEQFF.

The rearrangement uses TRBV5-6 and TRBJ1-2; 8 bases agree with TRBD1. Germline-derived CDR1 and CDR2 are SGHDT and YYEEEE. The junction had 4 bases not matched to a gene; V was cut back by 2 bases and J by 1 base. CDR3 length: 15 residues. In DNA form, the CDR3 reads TGTGCCAGCAGCTTCAGGGGGCACTATAACTATGGCTACACCTTC. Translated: CASSFRGHYNYGYTF.

The DNA of the CDR3 is TGCGCCAGCAGCTACTCCGGGACAGGGGACACCGGGGAGCTGTTTTTT. Encoded protein: CASSYSGTGDTGELFF. The V call is TRBV5-1, the J call TRBJ2-2; TRBD1 matches at 10 bases. CDR3 length equals 16 residues. Germline CDR1 reads SGHRS; CDR2 reads YFSETQ. The V and J ends lost 3 bases and 3 bases, in that order; junction bases with no gene match: 5.

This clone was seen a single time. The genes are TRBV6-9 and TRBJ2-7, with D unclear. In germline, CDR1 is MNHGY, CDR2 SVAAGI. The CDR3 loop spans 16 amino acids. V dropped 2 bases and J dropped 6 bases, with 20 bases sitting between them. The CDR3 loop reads CASSYPSTTLVGEQYF. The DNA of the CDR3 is TGTGCCAGCAGTTATCCCTCTACTACCCTGGTCGGCGAGCAGTACTTC.

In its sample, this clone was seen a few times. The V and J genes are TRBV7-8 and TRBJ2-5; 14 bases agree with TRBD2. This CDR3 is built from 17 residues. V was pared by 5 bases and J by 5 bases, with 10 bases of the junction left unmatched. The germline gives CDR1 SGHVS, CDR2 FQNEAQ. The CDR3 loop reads CASSTSGTSGSAETQYF. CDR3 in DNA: TGTGCCAGCAGCACCTCCGGGACTAGCGGGAGCGCGGAGACCCAGTACTTC.

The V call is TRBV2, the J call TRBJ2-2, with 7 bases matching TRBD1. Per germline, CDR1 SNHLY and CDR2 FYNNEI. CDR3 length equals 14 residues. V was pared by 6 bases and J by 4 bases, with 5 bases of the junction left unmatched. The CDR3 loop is CASSRDSRTGELFF. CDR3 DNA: TGTGCCAGCAGCCGGGACAGTCGCACCGGGGAGCTGTTTTTT.

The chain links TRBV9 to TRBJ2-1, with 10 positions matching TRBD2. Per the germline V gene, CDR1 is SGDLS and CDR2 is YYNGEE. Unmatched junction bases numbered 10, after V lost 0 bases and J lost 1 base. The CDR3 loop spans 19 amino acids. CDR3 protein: CASSVVGAGGPYSYNEQFF. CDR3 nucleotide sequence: TGTGCCAGCAGCGTAGTTGGAGCGGGAGGGCCATATTCCTACAATGAGCAGTTCTTC.

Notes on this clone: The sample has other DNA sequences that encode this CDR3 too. The CDR3 DNA follows: TGTGCCAGCAGTGACTCGTATCTGGGACAGGGGATTCCCACCGGGGAGCTGTTTTTT. Protein product: CASSDSYLGQGIPTGELFF. The rearrangement joins TRBV6-4 to TRBJ2-2, with 10 bases lining up with TRBD1. Germline-derived CDR1 and CDR2 are MRHNA and SNTAGT. There are 19 residues in the CDR3. Losses at the gene ends were 0 bases for V and 4 bases for J; bases not matched to a gene: 11.

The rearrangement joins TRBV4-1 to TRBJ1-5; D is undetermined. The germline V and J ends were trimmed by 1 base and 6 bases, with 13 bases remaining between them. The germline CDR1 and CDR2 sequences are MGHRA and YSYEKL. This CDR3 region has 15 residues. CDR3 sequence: CASSQGPGGSQPQHF. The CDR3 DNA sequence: TGCGCCAGCAGCCAAGGGCCGGGAGGGAGTCAGCCCCAGCATTTT.